This TCR beta chain was recovered during a study of T cell changes during pregnancy in multiple sclerosis. V was clipped by 5 bases and J by 7 bases; unmatched bases: 12. This CDR3 region has 16 residues. Germline CDR1 is MNHNY and CDR2 is SVGAGI (reference sequence). In this sample, this clone turned up once. Sequencing was performed with immunoSEQ multiplex PCR; in TCRdb, only in-frame clones are kept and a portion is missing. The data hold just under 65,000 clones, with around 96% observed a single time. V is TRBV6-6 and J is TRBJ1-5; 9 bases are a match to TRBD1. This receptor was taken from a female donor with multiple sclerosis, enrolled in a pregnancy study. This specimen consisted of CD8+ T cells from peripheral blood mononuclear cells, obtained after pregnancy. The CDR3, as DNA: TGTGCCAGCAGTCTCACCAGGGACAGGGCATGGCAGCCCCAGCATTTT. Its protein is CASSLTRDRAWQPQHF.